The clone carrying this T cell receptor beta chain was recorded many times. TCR beta VDJ and CDR3 profiles were obtained from a genomic DNA template. One entry per CDR3 protein results from TCRdb running MiXCR on the reads. Of roughly 290,000 distinct CDR3 sequences listed, 50% to 65% were seen once; the top ten hold roughly 1.2%. The data were taken from a study of CD8+CD57+ T cells in acquired aplastic anemia. Study at large: The study obtained an average of around 3.4 ug of DNA from sorted CD4+ and CD8+ cells.

All sequencing subjects had displayed CD8+CD57+ cell expansion on flow cytometry. This CDR3 region has 18 residues. The germline V and J ends were trimmed by 0 bases and 1 base, with 19 bases remaining between them. The germline V gene has CDR1 SGHKS and CDR2 YYEKEE (reference sequence). This sequence joins TRBV5-5 and TRBJ1-1, with D possibly being TRBD1 (5 bases). The receptor was isolated from a human donor with aplastic anemia. The sequenced sample consisted of sorted CD4+, CD8+, or CD8+CD57+ T cells (not recorded which) from PBMCs. The CDR3 loop is CASSLGLGVGWGNTEAFF. CDR3 coding DNA: TGTGCCAGCAGCTTGGGACTGGGGGTTGGATGGGGGAACACTGAAGCTTTCTTT.